This TCR beta chain was observed in a study of blood T cell repertoires in COVID-19. Study-level background: COVID-19 samples collected from the United States, Italy and Spain covered acute and convalescent phases. The cDNA or gDNA used as material had been derived from T cells, B-cell-depleted T cells, or PBMCs.

This clone occurred once. Germline CDR1 reads SGHAT; CDR2 reads FQNNGV. This CDR3 region has 14 residues. V shed 1 base and J shed 3 bases, with 9 bases lying between them. Authors' analysis steps: Amplification from reference gene primers served as the basis for estimated nucleated cell counts. Clones were read by immunoSEQ multiplex PCR, and TCRdb kept only the in-frame ones, dropping some. Clone size and V and J calls were adopted from that table, with D and trimming inferred from the DNA. Here the sample spans about 150,000 clones, roughly nine tenths being singletons. The sample consisted of peripheral blood. The V gene is TRBV11-2, the J gene TRBJ1-1, with D hard to call. The sequence was obtained from a woman in her forties with acute or convalescent COVID-19. CDR3 region: CASSLVPLDTEAFF. The DNA of the CDR3 is TGTGCCAGCAGCTTAGTGCCTTTAGACACTGAAGCTTTCTTT.